The entry below describes one TCR beta chain. The CDR3 contains 16 residues. Trimming pared 3 bases from V and 2 bases from J, leaving 14 bases between. Germline assignment: CDR1 SGHAT and CDR2 FQNNGV. The entry originates in a study of cytomegalovirus exposure and HLA in healthy donors. The PCR had 60 Vbeta and 13 Jbeta primers. The table came from immunoSEQ multiplex PCR; TCRdb's copy has only in-frame clones and leaves some out. This table has fewer than 110,000 clones, over 75% appearing once. The sequenced sample consisted of PBMCs. The TCR was taken from a young man in good health and CMV-seronegative. The chain employs TRBV11-2 and TRBJ1-5; the D is unclear. Here the CDR3 DNA reads TGTGCCAGCAGCTTTAACGGGTACCTCGGCAATCAGCCCCAGCATTTT. Protein sequence: CASSFNGYLGNQPQHF.